One T cell receptor beta chain is described in this entry. This specimen belongs to a study of blood T cell repertoires in COVID-19. As for the study in general: Samples came from the United States, Italy and Spain, spanning acute and convalescent COVID-19.

Sequencing used immunoSEQ multiplex PCR; TCRdb keeps in-frame clones, though not all of them. The table shows about 280,000 clones, with around 90% occurring only once. Germline assignment: CDR1 SGHTA and CDR2 FQGTGA. This CDR3 comprises 15 residues. V lost 6 bases and J lost 3; bases outside the gene matches: 10. Sequences were obtained from peripheral blood. The chain recombines TRBV7-3 with TRBJ1-1; TRBD1 aligns across 7 bases. The receptor was derived from a man aged 18 to 29 with active or convalescent COVID-19. The CDR3 DNA follows: TGTGCCAGCAGGGGCCGGAGGGGGCAGGACACTGAAGCTTTCTTT. As protein: CASRGRRGQDTEAFF.